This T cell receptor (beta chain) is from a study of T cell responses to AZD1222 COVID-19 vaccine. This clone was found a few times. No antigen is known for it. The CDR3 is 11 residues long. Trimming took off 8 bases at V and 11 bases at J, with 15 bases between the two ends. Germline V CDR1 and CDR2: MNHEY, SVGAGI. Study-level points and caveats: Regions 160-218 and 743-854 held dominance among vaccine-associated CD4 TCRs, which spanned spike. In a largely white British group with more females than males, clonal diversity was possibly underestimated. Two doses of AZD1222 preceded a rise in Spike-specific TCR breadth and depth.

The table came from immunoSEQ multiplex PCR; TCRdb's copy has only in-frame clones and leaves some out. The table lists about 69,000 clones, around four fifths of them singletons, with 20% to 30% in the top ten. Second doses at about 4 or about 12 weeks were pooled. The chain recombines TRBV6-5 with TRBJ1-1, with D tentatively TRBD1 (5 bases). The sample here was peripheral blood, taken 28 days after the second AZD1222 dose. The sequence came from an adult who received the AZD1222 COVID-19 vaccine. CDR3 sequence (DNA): TGTGCCAGCCAGCGGGGAGGGGACGCTTTCTTT. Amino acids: CASQRGGDAFF.